This TCR beta chain was found in a study of beta chain features in type 1 diabetes. The CDR3 consists of 13 residues. Germline V gene sequence: CDR1 MNHEY, CDR2 SMNVEV (reference sequence). V shed 3 bases, J shed 5 bases, and the junction held 3 bases outside the gene matches. Expressed TCRB transcripts were sequenced after all isolated RNA was converted to cDNA. Data came from immunoSEQ multiplex PCR; TCRdb stores just in-frame clones and leaves some out. The data show hundreds of thousands of clones, approximately 31% seen once. This clone was observed a handful of times. V and J are TRBV27 and TRBJ1-1; TRBD1 agrees at 7 bases. This TCR was recovered from a man younger than 30 in good health. Material: naive CD4+ T cells from blood. The CDR3 DNA is TGTGCCAGCAGTTTGACAGGGTGGACTGAAGCTTTCTTT. This sequence encodes CASSLTGWTEAFF.